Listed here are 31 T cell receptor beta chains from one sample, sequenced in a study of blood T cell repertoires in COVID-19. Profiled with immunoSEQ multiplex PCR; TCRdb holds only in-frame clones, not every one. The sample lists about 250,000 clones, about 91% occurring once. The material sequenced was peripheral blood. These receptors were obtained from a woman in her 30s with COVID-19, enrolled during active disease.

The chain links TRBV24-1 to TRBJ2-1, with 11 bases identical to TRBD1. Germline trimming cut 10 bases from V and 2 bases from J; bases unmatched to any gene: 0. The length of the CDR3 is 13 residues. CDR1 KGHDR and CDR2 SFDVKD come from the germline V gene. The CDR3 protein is CATGQGAYNEQFF. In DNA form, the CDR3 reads TGTGCCACGGGACAGGGGGCCTACAATGAGCAGTTCTTC.

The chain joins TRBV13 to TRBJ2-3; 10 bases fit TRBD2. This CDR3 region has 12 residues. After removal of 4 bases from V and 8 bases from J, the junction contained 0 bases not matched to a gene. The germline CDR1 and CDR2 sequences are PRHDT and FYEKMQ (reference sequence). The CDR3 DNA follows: TGTGCCAGCAGCTGGACTAGCGGTACGCAGTATTTT. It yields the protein CASSWTSGTQYF.

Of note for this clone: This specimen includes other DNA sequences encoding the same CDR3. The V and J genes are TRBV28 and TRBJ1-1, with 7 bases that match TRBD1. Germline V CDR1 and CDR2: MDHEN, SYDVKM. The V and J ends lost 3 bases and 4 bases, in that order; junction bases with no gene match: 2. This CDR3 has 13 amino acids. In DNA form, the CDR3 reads TGTGCCAGCAGTTTCGCAGGGGGCACTGAAGCTTTCTTT. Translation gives CASSFAGGTEAFF.

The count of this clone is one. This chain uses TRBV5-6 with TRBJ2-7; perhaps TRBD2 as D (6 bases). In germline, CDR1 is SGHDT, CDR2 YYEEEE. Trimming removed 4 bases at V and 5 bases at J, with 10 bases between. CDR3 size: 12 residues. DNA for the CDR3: TGTGCCAGCAGCGATAGGGAGGACGAGCAGTACTTC. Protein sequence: CASSDREDEQYF.

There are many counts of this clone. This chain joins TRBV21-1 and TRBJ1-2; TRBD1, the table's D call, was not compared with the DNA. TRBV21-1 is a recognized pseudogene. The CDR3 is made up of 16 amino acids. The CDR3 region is CASSHRTGGVVYGYTF. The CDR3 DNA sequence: TGTGCCAGCAGCCATCGGACAGGAGGGGTTGTCTATGGCTACACCTTC.

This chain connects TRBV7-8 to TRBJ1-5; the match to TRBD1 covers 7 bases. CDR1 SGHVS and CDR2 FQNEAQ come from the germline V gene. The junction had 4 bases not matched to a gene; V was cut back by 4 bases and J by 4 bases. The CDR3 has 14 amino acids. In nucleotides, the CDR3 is TGTGCCAGCAGCTCGGGGACAGTTAATCAGCCCCAGCATTTT. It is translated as CASSSGTVNQPQHF.

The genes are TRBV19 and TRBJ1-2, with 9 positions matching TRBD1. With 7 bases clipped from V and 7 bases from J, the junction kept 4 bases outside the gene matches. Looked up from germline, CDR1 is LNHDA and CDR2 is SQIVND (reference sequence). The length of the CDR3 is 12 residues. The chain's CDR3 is CASTGQGSGYTF. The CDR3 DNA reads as TGTGCCAGTACGGGACAGGGAAGTGGCTACACCTTC.

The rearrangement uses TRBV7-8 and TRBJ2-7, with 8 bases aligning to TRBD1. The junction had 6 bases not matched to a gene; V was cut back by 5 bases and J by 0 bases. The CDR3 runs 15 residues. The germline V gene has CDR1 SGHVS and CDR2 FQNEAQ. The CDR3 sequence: CASSLRDRSSYEQYF. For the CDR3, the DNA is TGTGCCAGCAGCCTCCGGGACAGGTCCTCCTACGAGCAGTACTTC.

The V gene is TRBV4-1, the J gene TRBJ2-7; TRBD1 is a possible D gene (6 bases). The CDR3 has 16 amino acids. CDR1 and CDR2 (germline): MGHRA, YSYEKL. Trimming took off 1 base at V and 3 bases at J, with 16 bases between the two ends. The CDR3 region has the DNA TGCGCCAGCAGCCAAGCGGCCGGCAGGGGACACTACGAGCAGTACTTC. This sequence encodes CASSQAAGRGHYEQYF.

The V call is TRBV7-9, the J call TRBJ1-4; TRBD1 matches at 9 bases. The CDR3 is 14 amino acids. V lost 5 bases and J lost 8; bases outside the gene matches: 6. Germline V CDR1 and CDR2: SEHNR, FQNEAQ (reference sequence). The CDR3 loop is CASSQGQGDEKLFF. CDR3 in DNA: TGTGCCAGCAGCCAGGGACAGGGAGACGAAAAACTGTTTTTT. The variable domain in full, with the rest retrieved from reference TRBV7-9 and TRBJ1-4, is DTGVSQNPRHKITKRGQNVTFRCDPISEHNRLYWYRQTLGQGPEFLTYFQNEAQLEKSRLLSDRFSAERPKGSFSTLEIQRTEQGDSAMYLCASSQGQGDEKLFFGSGTQLSVL.

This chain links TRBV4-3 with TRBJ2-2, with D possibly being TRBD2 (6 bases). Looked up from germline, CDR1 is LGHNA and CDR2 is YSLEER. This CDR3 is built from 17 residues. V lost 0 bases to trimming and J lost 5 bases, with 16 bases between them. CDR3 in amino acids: CASSQESRDSWTGELFF. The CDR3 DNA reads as TGCGCCAGCAGCCAAGAAAGTAGGGACTCGTGGACCGGGGAGCTGTTTTTT.

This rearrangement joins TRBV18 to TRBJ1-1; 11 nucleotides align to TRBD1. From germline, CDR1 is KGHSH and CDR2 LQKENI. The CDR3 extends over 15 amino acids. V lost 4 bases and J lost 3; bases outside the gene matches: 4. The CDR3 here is CASSLGTGGDTEAFF. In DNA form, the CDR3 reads TGTGCCAGCTCACTTGGGACAGGGGGGGACACTGAAGCTTTCTTT.

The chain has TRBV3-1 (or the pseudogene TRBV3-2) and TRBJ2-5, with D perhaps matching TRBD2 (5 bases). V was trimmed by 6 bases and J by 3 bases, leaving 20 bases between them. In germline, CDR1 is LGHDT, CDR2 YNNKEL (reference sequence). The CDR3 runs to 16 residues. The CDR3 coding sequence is TGTGCCAGCAGGATGGTGGGTGGTTACGGGGAAGAGACCCAGTACTTC. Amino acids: CASRMVGGYGEETQYF.

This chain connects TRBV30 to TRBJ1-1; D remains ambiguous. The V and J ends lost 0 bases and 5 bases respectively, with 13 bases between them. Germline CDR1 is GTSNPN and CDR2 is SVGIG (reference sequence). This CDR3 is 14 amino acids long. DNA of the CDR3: TGTGCCTGGAGTGTACGGGCGGGCGGGACTGAAGCTTTCTTT. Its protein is CAWSVRAGGTEAFF.

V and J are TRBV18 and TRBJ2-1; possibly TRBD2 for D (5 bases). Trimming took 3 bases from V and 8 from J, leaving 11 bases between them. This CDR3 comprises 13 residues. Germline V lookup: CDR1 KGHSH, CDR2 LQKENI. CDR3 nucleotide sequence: TGTGCCAGCTCACCGGGAGTAGGCTATGAGCAGTTCTTC. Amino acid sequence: CASSPGVGYEQFF.

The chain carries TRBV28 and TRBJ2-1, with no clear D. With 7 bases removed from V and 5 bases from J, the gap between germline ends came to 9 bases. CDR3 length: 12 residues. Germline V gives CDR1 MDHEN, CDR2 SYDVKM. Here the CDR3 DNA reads TGTGCCAGCAATAGAATACACAATGAGCAGTTCTTC. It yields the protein CASNRIHNEQFF.

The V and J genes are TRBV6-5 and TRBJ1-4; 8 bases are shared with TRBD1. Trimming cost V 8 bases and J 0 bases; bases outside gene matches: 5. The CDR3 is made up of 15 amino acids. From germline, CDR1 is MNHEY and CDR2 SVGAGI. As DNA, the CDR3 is TGTGCCAGCGGGCAGACAGGGGCAACTAATGAAAAACTGTTTTTT. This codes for CASGQTGATNEKLFF.

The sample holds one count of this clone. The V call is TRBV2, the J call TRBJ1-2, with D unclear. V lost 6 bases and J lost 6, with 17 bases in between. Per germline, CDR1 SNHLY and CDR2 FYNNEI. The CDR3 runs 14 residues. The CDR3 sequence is CASRPRGSPDGYTF. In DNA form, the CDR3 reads TGTGCCAGCAGGCCCCGAGGCTCACCCGATGGCTACACCTTC.

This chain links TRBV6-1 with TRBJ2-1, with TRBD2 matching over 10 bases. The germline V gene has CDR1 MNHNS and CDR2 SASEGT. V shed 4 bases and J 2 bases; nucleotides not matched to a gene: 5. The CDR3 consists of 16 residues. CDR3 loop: CASSVDTSGAYNEQFF. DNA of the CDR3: TGTGCCAGCAGTGTAGATACTAGCGGGGCCTACAATGAGCAGTTCTTC.

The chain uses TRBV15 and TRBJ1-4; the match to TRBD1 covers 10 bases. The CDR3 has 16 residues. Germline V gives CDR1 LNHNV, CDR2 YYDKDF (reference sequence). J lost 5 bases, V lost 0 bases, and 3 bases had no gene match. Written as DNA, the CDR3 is TGTGCCACCAGCAGAGATATGGGACAGGGGAATGAAAAACTGTTTTTT. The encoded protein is CATSRDMGQGNEKLFF.

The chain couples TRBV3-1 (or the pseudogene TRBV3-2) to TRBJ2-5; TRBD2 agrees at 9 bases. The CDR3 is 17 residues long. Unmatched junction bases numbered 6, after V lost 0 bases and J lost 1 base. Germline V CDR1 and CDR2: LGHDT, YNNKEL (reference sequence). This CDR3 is CASSQDGAGGPQETQYF. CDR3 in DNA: TGTGCCAGCAGCCAAGATGGGGCGGGAGGGCCCCAAGAGACCCAGTACTTC.

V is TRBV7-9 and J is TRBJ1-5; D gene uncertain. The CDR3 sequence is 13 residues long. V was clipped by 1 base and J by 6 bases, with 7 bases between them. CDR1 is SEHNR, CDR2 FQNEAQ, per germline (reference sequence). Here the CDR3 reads CASSLGLRQPQHF. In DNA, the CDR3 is TGTGCCAGCAGCTTAGGCCTACGTCAGCCCCAGCATTTT. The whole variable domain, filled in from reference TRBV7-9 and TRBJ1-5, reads DTGVSQNPRHKITKRGQNVTFRCDPISEHNRLYWYRQTLGQGPEFLTYFQNEAQLEKSRLLSDRFSAERPKGSFSTLEIQRTEQGDSAMYLCASSLGLRQPQHFGDGTRLSIL.

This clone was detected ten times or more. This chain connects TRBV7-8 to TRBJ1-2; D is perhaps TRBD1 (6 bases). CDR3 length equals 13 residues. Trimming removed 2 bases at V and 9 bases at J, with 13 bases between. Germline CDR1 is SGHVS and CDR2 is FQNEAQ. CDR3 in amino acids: CASSLLQGSSYTF. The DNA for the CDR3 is TGTGCCAGCAGCTTACTACAGGGCTCTAGCTACACCTTC.

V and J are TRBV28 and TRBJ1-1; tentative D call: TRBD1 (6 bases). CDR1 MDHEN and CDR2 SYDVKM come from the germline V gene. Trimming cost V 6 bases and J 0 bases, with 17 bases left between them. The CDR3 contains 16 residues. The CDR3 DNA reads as TGTGCCAGCAGCGGCGGGGGGCGGGGGATGAACACTGAAGCTTTCTTT. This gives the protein CASSGGGRGMNTEAFF.

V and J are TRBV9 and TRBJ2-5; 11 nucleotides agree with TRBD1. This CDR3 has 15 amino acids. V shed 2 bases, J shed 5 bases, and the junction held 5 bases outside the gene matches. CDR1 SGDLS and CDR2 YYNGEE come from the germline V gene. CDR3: CASSVGQGGVETQYF. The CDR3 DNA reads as TGTGCCAGCAGCGTGGGACAGGGGGGTGTGGAGACCCAGTACTTC.

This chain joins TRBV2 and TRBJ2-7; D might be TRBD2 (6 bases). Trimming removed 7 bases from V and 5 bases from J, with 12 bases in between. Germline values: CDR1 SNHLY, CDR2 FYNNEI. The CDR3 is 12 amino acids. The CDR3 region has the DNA TGTGCCAGCACGGGCGGGAACGACGAGCAGTACTTC. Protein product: CASTGGNDEQYF.

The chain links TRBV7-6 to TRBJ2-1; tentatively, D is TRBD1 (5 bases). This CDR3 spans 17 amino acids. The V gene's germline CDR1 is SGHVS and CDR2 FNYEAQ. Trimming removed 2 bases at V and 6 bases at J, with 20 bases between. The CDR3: CASSLPGQGYRTNEQFF. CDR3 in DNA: TGTGCCAGCAGCTTACCTGGCCAGGGCTACCGAACCAATGAGCAGTTCTTC.

Here the CDR3 reads CASSTSGGETQYF. CDR3 DNA: TGTGCCAGCAGCACGTCGGGTGGCGAGACCCAGTACTTC. The rearrangement links TRBV12-3 or TRBV12-4 to TRBJ2-5; D unclear. This CDR3 is 13 amino acids long. V dropped 6 bases and J dropped 5 bases, with 13 bases sitting between them.

The CDR3 loop reads CASSSPDSSSGANVLTF. The CDR3 nucleotides read TGTGCCAGCAGCTCACCCGACAGTTCCTCTGGGGCCAACGTCCTGACTTTC. The V and J genes are TRBV7-2 and TRBJ2-6, with TRBD1 as a possible D gene (5 bases). V lost 4 bases and J lost 0, with 13 bases in between. CDR1 is SGHTA and CDR2 is FQGNSA in the germline V gene. This CDR3 comprises 17 residues.

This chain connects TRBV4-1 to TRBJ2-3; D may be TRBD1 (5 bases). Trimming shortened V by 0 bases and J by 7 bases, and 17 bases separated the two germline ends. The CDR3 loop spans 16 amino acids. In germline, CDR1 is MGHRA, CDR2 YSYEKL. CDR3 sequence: CASSQETAPPTHTQYF. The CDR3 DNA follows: TGCGCCAGCAGCCAAGAGACAGCGCCCCCGACACATACGCAGTATTTT.

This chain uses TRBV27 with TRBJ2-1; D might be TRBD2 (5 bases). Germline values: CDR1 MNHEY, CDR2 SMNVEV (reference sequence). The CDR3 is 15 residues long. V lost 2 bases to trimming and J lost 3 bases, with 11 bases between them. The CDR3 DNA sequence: TGTGCCAGCAGTTTAAGGGCCGGGATCTACAATGAGCAGTTCTTC. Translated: CASSLRAGIYNEQFF.